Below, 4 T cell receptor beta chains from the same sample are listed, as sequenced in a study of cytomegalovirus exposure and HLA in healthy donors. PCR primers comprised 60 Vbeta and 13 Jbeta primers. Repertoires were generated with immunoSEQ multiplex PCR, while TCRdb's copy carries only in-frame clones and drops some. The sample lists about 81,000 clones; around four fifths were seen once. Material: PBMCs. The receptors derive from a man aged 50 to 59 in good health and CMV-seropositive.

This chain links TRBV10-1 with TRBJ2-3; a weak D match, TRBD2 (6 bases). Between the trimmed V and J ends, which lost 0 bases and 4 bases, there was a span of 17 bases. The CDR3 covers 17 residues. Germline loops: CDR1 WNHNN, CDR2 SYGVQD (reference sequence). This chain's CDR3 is CASSESMLLASADTQYF. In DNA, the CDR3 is TGCGCCAGCAGTGAGTCCATGTTACTAGCCTCAGCAGATACGCAGTATTTT.

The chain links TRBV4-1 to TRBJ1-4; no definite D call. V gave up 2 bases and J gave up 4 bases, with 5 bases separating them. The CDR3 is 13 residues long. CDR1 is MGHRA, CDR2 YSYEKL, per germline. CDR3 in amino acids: CASSQTFNEKLFF. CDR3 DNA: TGCGCCAGCAGCCAAACTTTTAATGAAAAACTGTTTTTT.

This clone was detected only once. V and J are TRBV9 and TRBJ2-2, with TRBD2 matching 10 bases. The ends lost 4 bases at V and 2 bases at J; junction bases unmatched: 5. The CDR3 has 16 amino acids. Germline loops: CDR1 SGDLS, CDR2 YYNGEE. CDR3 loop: CASSTLAGGNTGELFF. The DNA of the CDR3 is TGTGCCAGCAGCACTTTAGCGGGAGGAAACACCGGGGAGCTGTTTTTT. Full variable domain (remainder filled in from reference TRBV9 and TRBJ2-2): DSGVTQTPKHLITATGQRVTLRCSPRSGDLSVYWYQQSLDQGLQFLIQYYNGEERAKGNILERFSAQQFPDLHSELNLSSLELGDSALYFCASSTLAGGNTGELFFGEGSRLTVL.

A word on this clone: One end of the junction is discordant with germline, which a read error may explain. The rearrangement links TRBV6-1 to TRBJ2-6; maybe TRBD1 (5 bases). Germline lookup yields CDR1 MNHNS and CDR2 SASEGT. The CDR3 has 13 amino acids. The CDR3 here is CAILIDGANGLTF. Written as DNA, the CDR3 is TGTGCCATCTTGATAGATGGGGCCAACGGCCTGACTTTC.